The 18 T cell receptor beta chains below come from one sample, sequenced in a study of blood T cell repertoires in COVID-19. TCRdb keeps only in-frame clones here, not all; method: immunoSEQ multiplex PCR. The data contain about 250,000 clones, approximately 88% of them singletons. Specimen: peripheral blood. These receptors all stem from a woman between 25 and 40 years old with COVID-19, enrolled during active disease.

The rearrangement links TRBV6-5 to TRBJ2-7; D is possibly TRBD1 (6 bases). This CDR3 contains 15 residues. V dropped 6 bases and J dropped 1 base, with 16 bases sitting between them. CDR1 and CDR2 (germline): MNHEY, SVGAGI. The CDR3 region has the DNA TGTGCCAGCAGGACGGACAGTGCTGTATCCTACGAGCAGTACTTC. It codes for CASRTDSAVSYEQYF.

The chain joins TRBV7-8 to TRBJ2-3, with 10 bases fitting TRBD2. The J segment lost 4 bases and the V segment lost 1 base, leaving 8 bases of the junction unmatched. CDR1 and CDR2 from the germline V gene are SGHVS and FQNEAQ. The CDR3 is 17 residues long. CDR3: CASSLGALAGVADTQYF. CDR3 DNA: TGTGCCAGCAGCTTAGGGGCTCTAGCGGGAGTCGCAGATACGCAGTATTTT. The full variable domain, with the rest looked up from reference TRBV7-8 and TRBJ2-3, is GAGVSQSPRYKVAKRGQDVALRCDPISGHVSLFWYQQALGQGPEFLTYFQNEAQLDKSGLPSDRFFAERPEGSVSTLKIQRTQQEDSAVYLCASSLGALAGVADTQYFGPGTRLTVL.

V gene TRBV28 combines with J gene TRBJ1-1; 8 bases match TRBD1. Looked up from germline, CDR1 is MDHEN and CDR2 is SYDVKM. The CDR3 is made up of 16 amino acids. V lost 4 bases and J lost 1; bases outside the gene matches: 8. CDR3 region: CASSSTGVGANTEAFF. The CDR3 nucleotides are TGTGCCAGCAGTTCGACAGGGGTGGGTGCGAACACTGAAGCTTTCTTT.

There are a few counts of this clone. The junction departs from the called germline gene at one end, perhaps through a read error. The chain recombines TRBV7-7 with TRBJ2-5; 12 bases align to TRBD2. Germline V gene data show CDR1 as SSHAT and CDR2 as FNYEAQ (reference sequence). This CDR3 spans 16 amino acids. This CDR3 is CASSFLLAGGIETQYF. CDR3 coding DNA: TGTGCTAGCAGCTTTCTGCTAGCGGGGGGGATAGAGACCCAGTACTTC.

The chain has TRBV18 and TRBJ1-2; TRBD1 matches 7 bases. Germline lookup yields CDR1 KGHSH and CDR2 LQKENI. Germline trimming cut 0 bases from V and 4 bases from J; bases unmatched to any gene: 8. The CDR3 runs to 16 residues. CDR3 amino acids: CASSPPGDRVRYGYTF. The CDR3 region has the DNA TGTGCCAGCTCACCACCGGGCGACAGGGTTCGCTATGGCTACACCTTC.

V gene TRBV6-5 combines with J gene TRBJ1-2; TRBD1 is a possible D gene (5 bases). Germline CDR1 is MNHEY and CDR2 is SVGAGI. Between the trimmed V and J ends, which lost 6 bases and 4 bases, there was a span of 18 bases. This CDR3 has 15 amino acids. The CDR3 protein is CASSSGDRPLYGYTF. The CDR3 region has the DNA TGTGCCAGCAGCTCAGGTGACAGACCCCTCTATGGCTACACCTTC.

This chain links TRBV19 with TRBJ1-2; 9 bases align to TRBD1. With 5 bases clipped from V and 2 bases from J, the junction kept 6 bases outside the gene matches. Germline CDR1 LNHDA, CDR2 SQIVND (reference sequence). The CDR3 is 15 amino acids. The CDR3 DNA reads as TGTGCCAGTAGTTTCCAGGGACAGGGAAACTATGGCTACACCTTC. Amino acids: CASSFQGQGNYGYTF.

The CDR3 coding sequence is TGTGCCAGCAGCGTAGATGGGGGGTCGGCAGATACGCAGTATTTT. It encodes CASSVDGGSADTQYF. The chain employs TRBV9 and TRBJ2-3, with a possible D match to TRBD2 (6 bases). Deletions cut 0 bases from V and 4 bases from J, with 12 bases between. The CDR3 is 15 residues long. Germline V gene lookup returns CDR1 SGDLS and CDR2 YYNGEE.

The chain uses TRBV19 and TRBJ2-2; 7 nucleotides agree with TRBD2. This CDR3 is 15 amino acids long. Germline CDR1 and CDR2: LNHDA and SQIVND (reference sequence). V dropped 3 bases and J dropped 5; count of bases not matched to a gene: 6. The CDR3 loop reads CASSIFRRETGELFF. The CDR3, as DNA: TGTGCCAGTAGTATTTTTCGGCGGGAGACCGGGGAGCTGTTTTTT.

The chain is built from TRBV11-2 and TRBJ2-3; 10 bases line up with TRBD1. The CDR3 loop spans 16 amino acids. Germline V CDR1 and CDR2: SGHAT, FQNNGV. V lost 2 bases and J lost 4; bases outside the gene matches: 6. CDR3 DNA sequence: TGTGCCAGCAGCTTAACGACAGGGGGCGCAGCAGATACGCAGTATTTT. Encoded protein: CASSLTTGGAADTQYF.

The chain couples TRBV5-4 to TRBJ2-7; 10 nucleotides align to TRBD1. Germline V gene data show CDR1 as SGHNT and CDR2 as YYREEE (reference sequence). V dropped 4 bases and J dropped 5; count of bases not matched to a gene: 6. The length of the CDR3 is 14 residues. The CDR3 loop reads CASSIDRGRDEQYF. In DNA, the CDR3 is TGTGCCAGCAGCATAGACAGGGGGCGCGACGAGCAGTACTTC. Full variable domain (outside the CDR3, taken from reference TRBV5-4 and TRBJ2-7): ETGVTQSPTHLIKTRGQQVTLRCSSQSGHNTVSWYQQALGQGPQFIFQYYREEENGRGNFPPRFSGLQFPNYSSELNVNALELDDSALYLCASSIDRGRDEQYFGPGTRLTVT.

Here the CDR3 reads CASSSPGLASHEQYF. DNA for the CDR3: TGTGCCAGCAGTTCACCGGGACTAGCATCGCACGAGCAGTACTTC. The J gene is TRBJ2-7, the V gene TRBV6-5; 9 nucleotides align to TRBD2. CDR1 and CDR2 (germline): MNHEY, SVGAGI. The V gene end was trimmed by 4 bases and the J gene end by 5 bases; junction bases not matched to a gene: 9. The CDR3 extends over 15 amino acids.

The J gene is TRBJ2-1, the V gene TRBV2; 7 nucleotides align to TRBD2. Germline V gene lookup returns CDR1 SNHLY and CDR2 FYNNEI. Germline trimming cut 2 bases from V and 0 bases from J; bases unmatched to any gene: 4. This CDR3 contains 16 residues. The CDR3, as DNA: TGTGCCAGCAGTGAATGGCGGGGGAACTCCTACAATGAGCAGTTCTTC. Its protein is CASSEWRGNSYNEQFF.

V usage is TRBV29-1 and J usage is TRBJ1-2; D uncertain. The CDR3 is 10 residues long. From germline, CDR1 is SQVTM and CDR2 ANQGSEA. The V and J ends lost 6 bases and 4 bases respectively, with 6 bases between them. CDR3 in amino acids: CSVYSYGYTF. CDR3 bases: TGCAGCGTATACAGCTATGGCTACACCTTC.

CDR3 loop: CASSQDLTSGGLARETQYF. Here the CDR3 DNA reads TGTGCCAGCAGCCAAGACCTGACTAGCGGGGGGTTGGCTCGAGAGACCCAGTACTTC. This sequence joins TRBV4-2 and TRBJ2-5; 13 nucleotides agree with TRBD2. Germline values: CDR1 LGHNA, CDR2 YNFKEQ. V shed 0 bases and J 4 bases; nucleotides not matched to a gene: 11. CDR3 length: 19 amino acids.

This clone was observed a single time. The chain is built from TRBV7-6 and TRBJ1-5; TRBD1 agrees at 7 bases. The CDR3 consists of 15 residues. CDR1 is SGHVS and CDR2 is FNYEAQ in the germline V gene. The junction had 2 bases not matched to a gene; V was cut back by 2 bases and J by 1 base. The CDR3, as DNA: TGTGCCAGCAGCTTAATACAGGGGAGCAATCAGCCCCAGCATTTT. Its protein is CASSLIQGSNQPQHF.

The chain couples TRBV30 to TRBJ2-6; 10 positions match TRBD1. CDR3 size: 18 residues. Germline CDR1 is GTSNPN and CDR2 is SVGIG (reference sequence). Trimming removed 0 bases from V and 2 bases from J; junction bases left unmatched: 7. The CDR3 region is CAWSVSGQGGPGANVLTF. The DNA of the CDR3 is TGTGCCTGGAGTGTTTCTGGACAGGGGGGCCCTGGGGCCAACGTCCTGACTTTC.

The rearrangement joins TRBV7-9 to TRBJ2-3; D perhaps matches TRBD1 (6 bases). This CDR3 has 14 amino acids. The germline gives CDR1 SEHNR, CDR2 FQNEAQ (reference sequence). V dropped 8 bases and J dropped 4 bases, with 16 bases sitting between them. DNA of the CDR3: TGTGCCAGCGGACTGGGGGCCGGGTCAGATACGCAGTATTTT. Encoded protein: CASGLGAGSDTQYF. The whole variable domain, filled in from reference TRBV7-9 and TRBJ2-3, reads DTGVSQNPRHKITKRGQNVTFRCDPISEHNRLYWYRQTLGQGPEFLTYFQNEAQLEKSRLLSDRFSAERPKGSFSTLEIQRTEQGDSAMYLCASGLGAGSDTQYFGPGTRLTVL.